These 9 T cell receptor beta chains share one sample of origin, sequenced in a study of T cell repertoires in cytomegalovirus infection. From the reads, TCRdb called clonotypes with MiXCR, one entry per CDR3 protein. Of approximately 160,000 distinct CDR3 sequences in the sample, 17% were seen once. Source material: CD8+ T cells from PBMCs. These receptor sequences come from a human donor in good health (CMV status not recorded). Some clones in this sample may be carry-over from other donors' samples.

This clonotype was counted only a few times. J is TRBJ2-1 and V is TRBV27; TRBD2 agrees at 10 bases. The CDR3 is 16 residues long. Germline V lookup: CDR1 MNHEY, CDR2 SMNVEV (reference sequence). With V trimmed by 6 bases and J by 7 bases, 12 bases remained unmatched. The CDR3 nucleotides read TGTGCCAGCAGCTCCCGACGACTAGCGGGTAATAATGAGCAGTTCTTC. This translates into CASSSRRLAGNNEQFF.

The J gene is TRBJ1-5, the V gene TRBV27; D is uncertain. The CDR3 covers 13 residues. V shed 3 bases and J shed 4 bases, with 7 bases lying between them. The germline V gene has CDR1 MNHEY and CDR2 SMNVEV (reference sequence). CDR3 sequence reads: CASSFQRNQPQHF. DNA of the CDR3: TGTGCCAGCAGTTTCCAACGTAATCAGCCCCAGCATTTT.

The CDR3 bases are TGTGCCAGCAGCCTAACGACAGGGGGGGAGACCCAGTACTTC. As protein: CASSLTTGGETQYF. The chain recombines TRBV7-2 with TRBJ2-5, with 9 bases aligning to TRBD1. Germline CDR1 reads SGHTA; CDR2 reads FQGNSA. The CDR3 extends over 14 amino acids. V lost 5 bases to trimming and J lost 5 bases; unmatched junction nucleotides: 6.

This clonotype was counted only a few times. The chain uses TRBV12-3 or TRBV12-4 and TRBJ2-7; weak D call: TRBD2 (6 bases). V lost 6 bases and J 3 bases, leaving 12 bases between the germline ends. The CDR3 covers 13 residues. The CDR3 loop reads CASSSPGGYEQYF. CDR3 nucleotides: TGTGCCAGCAGCTCCCCCGGGGGCTACGAGCAGTACTTC.

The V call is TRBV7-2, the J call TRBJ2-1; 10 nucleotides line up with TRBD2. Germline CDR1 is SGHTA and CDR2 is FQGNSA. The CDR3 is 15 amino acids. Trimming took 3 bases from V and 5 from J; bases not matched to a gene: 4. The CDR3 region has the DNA TGTGCCAGCAGCTTGCCGGGACTAGCGCACAATGAGCAGTTCTTC. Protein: CASSLPGLAHNEQFF.

CDR3 in amino acids: CAIRGDAGRSYNEQFF. The CDR3, as DNA: TGTGCCATCAGAGGGGACGCGGGCCGCTCCTACAATGAGCAGTTCTTC. J is TRBJ2-1 and V is TRBV10-3; perhaps D is TRBD1 or TRBD2 (5 bases each). V was pared by 6 bases and J by 0 bases, with 15 bases between. The CDR3 spans 16 residues. CDR1 is ENHRY, CDR2 SYGVKD, per germline.

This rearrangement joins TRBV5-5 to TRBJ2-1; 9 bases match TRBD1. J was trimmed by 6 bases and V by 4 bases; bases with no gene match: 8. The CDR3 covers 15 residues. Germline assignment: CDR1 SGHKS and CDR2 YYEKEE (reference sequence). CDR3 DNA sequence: TGTGCCAGCAGCCCGGGACAGGGCTTCGCCAATGAGCAGTTCTTC. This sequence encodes CASSPGQGFANEQFF. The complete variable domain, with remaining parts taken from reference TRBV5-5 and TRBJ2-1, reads DAGVTQSPTHLIKTRGQQVTLRCSPISGHKSVSWYQQVLGQGPQFIFQYYEKEERGRGNFPDRFSARQFPNYSSELNVNALLLGDSALYLCASSPGQGFANEQFFGPGTRLTVL.

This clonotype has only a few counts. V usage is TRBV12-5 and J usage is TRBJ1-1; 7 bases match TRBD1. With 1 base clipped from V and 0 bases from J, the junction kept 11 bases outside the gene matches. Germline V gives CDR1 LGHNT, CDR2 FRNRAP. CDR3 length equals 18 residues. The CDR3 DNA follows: TGTGCTAGTGGTTTGGCCCCGACAGGGATTATCGTGAACACTGAAGCTTTCTTT. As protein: CASGLAPTGIIVNTEAFF.

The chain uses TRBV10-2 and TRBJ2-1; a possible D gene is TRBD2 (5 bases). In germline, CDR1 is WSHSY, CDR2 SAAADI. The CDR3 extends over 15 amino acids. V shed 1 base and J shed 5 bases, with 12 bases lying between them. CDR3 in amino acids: CASSEYRGVDNEQFF. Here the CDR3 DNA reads TGCGCCAGCAGTGAGTACCGGGGTGTAGACAATGAGCAGTTCTTC.